The 8 T cell receptor beta chains in this list originate from one sample, sequenced in a study of blood T cells in healthy people across ages. Alongside a J-beta primer mix, a sample-barcoded 5' primer served in a second PCR lasting about 7 to 11 cycles. TCRdb re-called the 5' RACE reads through MiXCR, storing one row per CDR3 protein. This sample has around 1,000,000 distinct CDR3 sequences, with roughly 24% found just once. The sample was also linked to a second study, of T cells of mothers and their children.

What was sequenced was blood. Every receptor here comes from a girl aged 2-10 years in good health.

The V gene is TRBV29-1, the J gene TRBJ1-4; D is uncertain. Trimming removed 5 bases from V and 0 bases from J, with 13 bases in between. Germline CDR1 SQVTM, CDR2 ANQGSEA. This CDR3 is 15 amino acids long. In nucleotides, the CDR3 is TGCAGCGTTCTGGACCCCAGAGCAACTAATGAAAAACTGTTTTTT. It specifies CSVLDPRATNEKLFF. The whole variable domain, filled in from reference TRBV29-1 and TRBJ1-4, reads SAVISQKPSRDICQRGTSLTIQCQVDSQVTMMFWYRQQPGQSLTLIATANQGSEATYESGFVIDKFPISRPNLTFSTLTVSNMSPEDSSIYLCSVLDPRATNEKLFFGSGTQLSVL.

There are a few counts of this clonotype. The CDR3 loop is CASIQHRVSNEQFF. In nucleotides, the CDR3 is TGTGCCAGCATACAGCACAGGGTTAGCAATGAGCAGTTCTTC. V and J are TRBV11-2 and TRBJ2-1, with D maybe TRBD1 (6 bases). The germline V gene has CDR1 SGHAT and CDR2 FQNNGV. The CDR3 contains 14 residues. V lost 7 bases and J 6 bases, leaving 16 bases between the germline ends.

There are a few counts of this clonotype. The rearrangement uses TRBV2 and TRBJ1-4; D not certain. The germline V and J ends were trimmed by 1 base and 0 bases, with 15 bases remaining between them. The germline gives CDR1 SNHLY, CDR2 FYNNEI. The CDR3 contains 18 residues. The chain's CDR3 is CASSEGRYQIPTNEKLFF. The CDR3, as DNA: TGTGCCAGCAGTGAAGGACGGTACCAAATACCAACTAATGAAAAACTGTTTTTT. Combining the CDR3 with reference TRBV2 and TRBJ1-4 gives the whole variable domain EPEVTQTPSHQVTQMGQEVILRCVPISNHLYFYWYRQILGQKVEFLVSFYNNEISEKSEIFDDQFSVERPDGSNFTLKIRSTKLEDSAMYFCASSEGRYQIPTNEKLFFGSGTQLSVL.

The table lists this clonotype with a count of one. V and J are TRBV7-9 and TRBJ2-1; no reliable D call. The CDR3 covers 14 residues. Germline V gene sequence: CDR1 SEHNR, CDR2 FQNEAQ (reference sequence). Trimming stripped 3 bases from V and 5 bases from J, with 11 bases between. The CDR3 DNA is TGTGCCAGCAGCTTTCGGTTGGAAAACAATGAGCAGTTCTTC. It yields the protein CASSFRLENNEQFF.

The rearrangement uses TRBV7-2 and TRBJ2-1; TRBD2 matches at 10 bases. The CDR3 length is 16 residues. J gave up 5 bases and V 5 bases, and 9 bases lay outside the gene matches. The germline CDR1 and CDR2 sequences are SGHTA and FQGNSA. The CDR3 region has the DNA TGTGCCAGCAGCCGACAGCTAGCGGGGGCTAACAATGAGCAGTTCTTC. Amino acid sequence: CASSRQLAGANNEQFF.

This clonotype was observed a few times. The J gene is TRBJ2-3, the V gene TRBV6-5, with TRBD1 identical over 7 bases. After removal of 2 bases from V and 2 bases from J, the junction contained 10 bases not matched to a gene. The CDR3 runs to 17 residues. Germline V gives CDR1 MNHEY, CDR2 SVGAGI. CDR3 sequence: CASSYLPGQKFTDTQYF. The CDR3 coding sequence is TGTGCCAGCAGTTACCTTCCGGGACAGAAATTCACAGATACGCAGTATTTT.

The rearrangement links TRBV7-3 to TRBJ1-5; D is ambiguous. V gave up 7 bases and J gave up 1 base, with 14 bases separating them. Germline CDR1 is SGHTA and CDR2 is FQGTGA. CDR3 size: 15 residues. The CDR3 nucleotides read TGTGCCAGCAATTTGGGGTCGAGAAGCAATCAGCCCCAGCATTTT. Its translation is CASNLGSRSNQPQHF. Full variable domain (missing parts from reference TRBV7-3 and TRBJ1-5): GAGVSQTPSNKVTEKGKYVELRCDPISGHTALYWYRQSLGQGPEFLIYFQGTGAADDSGLPNDRFFAVRPEGSVSTLKIQRTERGDSAVYLCASNLGSRSNQPQHFGDGTRLSIL.

This chain links TRBV7-9 with TRBJ1-1; D may be TRBD1 (6 bases). V was clipped by 3 bases and J by 8 bases, with 13 bases between them. Germline V gene sequence: CDR1 SEHNR, CDR2 FQNEAQ (reference sequence). The CDR3 is 13 amino acids. Written as DNA, the CDR3 is TGTGCCAGCAGCTTTAAACAGGGCTCCGAAGCTTTCTTT. It specifies CASSFKQGSEAFF.